Following are 22 T cell receptor beta chains from one sample sequenced in a study of T cell responses to AZD1222 COVID-19 vaccine. Only in-frame clones appear in the TCRdb table, and some are missing; sequencing was by immunoSEQ multiplex PCR. The top ten hold roughly 0.99% of the sample, which has some 200,000 clones, around 93% seen once. The sequencing here drew on peripheral blood, taken 28 days after the second AZD1222 dose. These receptor sequences come from an adult who received the AZD1222 COVID-19 vaccine.

The J gene is TRBJ2-1, the V gene TRBV4-1; no firm D call. Trimming left V 3 bases short and J 7 bases short, with 13 bases between. CDR3 length: 14 amino acids. Germline CDR1 MGHRA, CDR2 YSYEKL. The DNA of the CDR3 is TGCGCCAGCAGCCACTCCGTGGGCCTAAATGAGCAGTTCTTC. It is translated as CASSHSVGLNEQFF.

The rearrangement joins TRBV2 to TRBJ1-6; 8 nucleotides line up with TRBD1. The CDR3 runs to 14 residues. Germline V gene lookup returns CDR1 SNHLY and CDR2 FYNNEI. V lost 6 bases and J lost 6; bases outside the gene matches: 4. The CDR3 spells CASRGQVSNSPLHF. The DNA of the CDR3 is TGTGCCAGCAGGGGACAGGTGTCTAATTCACCCCTCCACTTT.

This clone was seen once. V usage is TRBV4-3 and J usage is TRBJ1-6; no firm D call. CDR1 and CDR2 (germline): LGHNA, YSLEER. The CDR3 spans 15 residues. Trimming took off 1 base at V and 8 bases at J, with 12 bases between the two ends. The CDR3 protein is CASSQVGRRDSPLHF. The CDR3 DNA sequence: TGCGCCAGCAGCCAAGTGGGGAGGCGGGATTCACCCCTCCACTTT.

The chain is built from TRBV5-1 and TRBJ2-7, with a weak D call TRBD2 (6 bases). This CDR3 has 14 amino acids. The V gene lost 0 bases and the J gene lost 2 bases, with 9 bases spanning the gap. Germline CDR1 SGHRS, CDR2 YFSETQ. Here the CDR3 DNA reads TGCGCCAGCAGCTTGGTACTAGCAGCCTACGAGCAGTACTTC. Its protein product is CASSLVLAAYEQYF.

V is TRBV5-1 and J is TRBJ2-2, with TRBD2 matching over 9 bases. The V gene end was trimmed by 4 bases and the J gene end by 0 bases; junction bases not matched to a gene: 16. CDR1 SGHRS and CDR2 YFSETQ come from the germline V gene. The CDR3 loop spans 20 amino acids. CDR3 protein: CASSTTFLAGGNTNTGELFF. The CDR3 bases are TGCGCCAGCAGCACAACATTCCTCGCGGGGGGGAATACGAACACCGGGGAGCTGTTTTTT.

This clone was counted once. The gene calls are TRBV6-1 and TRBJ2-2; 9 bases are shared with TRBD1. The V gene end was trimmed by 3 bases and the J gene end by 0 bases; junction bases not matched to a gene: 8. The germline gives CDR1 MNHNS, CDR2 SASEGT. The CDR3 has 18 amino acids. CDR3 DNA: TGTGCCAGCAGTGAGAAGCTATGGGACAGGGCGAACACCGGGGAGCTGTTTTTT. This codes for CASSEKLWDRANTGELFF.

This CDR3 reads CSVGYSGTEAFF. The CDR3 DNA reads TGCAGCGTTGGTTACAGCGGCACTGAAGCTTTCTTT. The V gene is TRBV29-1, the J gene TRBJ1-1; D not certain. The CDR3 loop spans 12 amino acids. V was trimmed by 4 bases and J by 4 bases, leaving 10 bases between them. Germline V lookup: CDR1 SQVTM, CDR2 ANQGSEA.

The V call is TRBV6-5, the J call TRBJ2-3; 10 positions match TRBD2. The CDR3 is made up of 15 amino acids. J was trimmed by 6 bases and V by 3 bases; bases with no gene match: 6. Per the germline V gene, CDR1 is MNHEY and CDR2 is SVGAGI. The chain's CDR3 is CASSYSSGGRDTQYF. Here the CDR3 DNA reads TGTGCCAGCAGTTATTCTAGCGGGGGCAGGGATACGCAGTATTTT.

This chain uses TRBV6-6 with TRBJ1-5; 7 bases line up with TRBD1. There are 14 residues in the CDR3. The germline V gene has CDR1 MNHNY and CDR2 SVGAGI (reference sequence). V trimming: 1 base; J trimming: 5 bases; junction bases outside the gene matches: 2. CDR3 nucleotide sequence: TGTGCCAGCAGTTACTTAACAGGGGATCAGCCCCAGCATTTT. Protein sequence: CASSYLTGDQPQHF.

The genes are TRBV28 and TRBJ1-4; D not resolved. This CDR3 is 13 amino acids long. V was clipped by 7 bases and J by 8 bases, with 14 bases between them. CDR1 is MDHEN, CDR2 SYDVKM, per germline. CDR3 region: CASNGQIGEKLFF. DNA for the CDR3: TGTGCCAGCAATGGGCAAATAGGGGAAAAACTGTTTTTT.

The rearrangement links TRBV6-2 or TRBV6-3 to TRBJ1-5; a possible D gene is TRBD1 (5 bases). This CDR3 region has 14 residues. Trimming removed 5 bases at V and 4 bases at J, with 12 bases between. Looked up from germline, CDR1 is MNHEY and CDR2 is SVGEGT. CDR3 residues: CASSRGMKNQPQHF. DNA for the CDR3: TGTGCCAGCAGTCGGGGGATGAAGAATCAGCCCCAGCATTTT.

The genes are TRBV7-3 and TRBJ2-3; D may be TRBD2 (5 bases). Per germline, CDR1 SGHTA and CDR2 FQGTGA. CDR3 length equals 14 residues. Trimming cost V 5 bases and J 1 base, with 10 bases left between them. CDR3 nucleotide sequence: TGTGCCAGCAGCCGGTCCGGGGGCACAGATACGCAGTATTTT. Residues: CASSRSGGTDTQYF.

The V and J genes are TRBV5-1 and TRBJ2-2; TRBD1 might be the D (7 bases). The V and J ends lost 9 bases and 0 bases respectively, with 12 bases between them. Germline V gene sequence: CDR1 SGHRS, CDR2 YFSETQ. The CDR3 is 14 amino acids. The CDR3 is CATQGGANTGELFF. Written as DNA, the CDR3 is TGCGCCACCCAGGGGGGCGCGAACACCGGGGAGCTGTTTTTT.

The rearrangement uses TRBV6-2 or TRBV6-3 and TRBJ1-5; D perhaps matches TRBD1 (6 bases). CDR1 MNHEY and CDR2 SVGEGT come from the germline V gene. Trimming shortened V by 6 bases and J by 7 bases, and 25 bases separated the two germline ends. The CDR3 has 17 amino acids. The CDR3 bases are TGTGCCAGCAGCAAGCATTCTTTACCCTCAGGGGACCAGCCCCAGCATTTT. Translating gives CASSKHSLPSGDQPQHF.

V is TRBV4-2 and J is TRBJ1-6, with D hard to call. Trimming took off 1 base at V and 0 bases at J, with 4 bases between the two ends. Germline V gives CDR1 LGHNA, CDR2 YNFKEQ. The CDR3 runs to 15 residues. CDR3 protein: CASSQGLSYNSPLHF. The CDR3 DNA reads as TGTGCCAGCAGCCAAGGACTCTCCTATAATTCACCCCTCCACTTT.

The chain recombines TRBV9 with TRBJ2-3, with 7 bases fitting TRBD2. Per germline, CDR1 SGDLS and CDR2 YYNGEE. The CDR3 consists of 15 residues. The V gene end was trimmed by 6 bases and the J gene end by 2 bases; junction bases not matched to a gene: 9. The chain's CDR3 is CASTRTGGITDTQYF. CDR3 sequence (DNA): TGTGCCAGCACCCGGACCGGGGGGATCACAGATACGCAGTATTTT.

V is TRBV6-5 and J is TRBJ1-2; D is ambiguous. CDR1 and CDR2 from the germline V gene are MNHEY and SVGAGI. CDR3 length: 13 residues. The V end lost 7 bases, the J end lost 7 bases, and 16 bases lay between the germline ends. The CDR3 region has the DNA TGTGCCAGCACCCTACAGACCCCTGGTGGCTACACCTTC. It is translated as CASTLQTPGGYTF.

This clone was found once. The chain employs TRBV6-5 and TRBJ1-5; maybe TRBD1 (5 bases). V was cut by 2 bases and J by 6 bases, with 17 bases left in between. This CDR3 spans 16 amino acids. The germline V gene has CDR1 MNHEY and CDR2 SVGAGI. The CDR3 loop reads CASSYNGPRGGQPQHF. The DNA of the CDR3 is TGTGCCAGCAGTTACAACGGACCCCGGGGCGGTCAGCCCCAGCATTTT.

The chain uses TRBV9 and TRBJ2-5, with 12 positions matching TRBD1. Per the germline V gene, CDR1 is SGDLS and CDR2 is YYNGEE. The CDR3 extends over 15 amino acids. V was clipped by 2 bases and J by 5 bases; unmatched bases: 4. In DNA, the CDR3 is TGTGCCAGCAGCGTCGGGACAGGGGGCTTCGAGACCCAGTACTTC. Translating it yields CASSVGTGGFETQYF.

The chain is built from TRBV9 and TRBJ2-7, with TRBD1 as a possible D gene (5 bases). V gave up 4 bases and J gave up 5 bases, with 13 bases separating them. CDR3 length: 13 amino acids. The germline gives CDR1 SGDLS, CDR2 YYNGEE. CDR3 sequence reads: CASSQDTLNEQYF. As DNA, the CDR3 is TGTGCCAGCAGCCAGGACACGCTCAACGAGCAGTACTTC.

The table lists this clone with a count of one. The chain is built from TRBV28 and TRBJ1-1; D is unclear. This CDR3 has 13 amino acids. The germline V gene has CDR1 MDHEN and CDR2 SYDVKM. V was shortened by 3 bases and J by 4 bases, with 9 bases between the two germline ends. The CDR3 nucleotides read TGTGCCAGCAGTTTTGCCAGGCTCACTGAAGCTTTCTTT. This gives the protein CASSFARLTEAFF.

The chain joins TRBV6-5 to TRBJ1-6, with TRBD1 matching over 7 bases. The germline CDR1 and CDR2 sequences are MNHEY and SVGAGI. J gave up 10 bases and V 2 bases, and 11 bases lay outside the gene matches. The CDR3 covers 16 residues. CDR3 coding DNA: TGTGCCAGCAGTTACCGCCGTGAGACAGGGAGATCACCCCTCCACTTT. Translating gives CASSYRRETGRSPLHF.